The 10 T cell receptor beta chains presented below share a single source sample, sequenced in a study of resident and recirculating memory T cells in vitiligo. Sequencing used immunoSEQ multiplex PCR; TCRdb keeps in-frame clones, though not all of them. The sample has 75,000 to 85,000 clones; about 90% are singletons. The sample taken for sequencing was blood. The receptors originated from a male donor with vitiligo.

This chain joins TRBV7-9 and TRBJ1-1, with D possibly TRBD1 on 5 matching bases. The germline gives CDR1 SEHNR, CDR2 FQNEAQ (reference sequence). V lost 1 base, J lost 9 bases, and 12 bases lay in between. The CDR3 totals 13 residues. CDR3: CASSLVVGAQAFF. The DNA of the CDR3 is TGTGCCAGCAGCTTAGTGGTAGGGGCGCAAGCTTTCTTT.

This chain joins TRBV19 and TRBJ1-1; 7 bases agree with TRBD1. The ends lost 5 bases at V and 3 bases at J; junction bases unmatched: 9. This CDR3 comprises 15 residues. Germline assignment: CDR1 LNHDA and CDR2 SQIVND (reference sequence). This CDR3 is CASSLRRQGDTEAFF. DNA for the CDR3: TGTGCCAGTAGTTTAAGACGCCAGGGGGACACTGAAGCTTTCTTT.

The chain recombines TRBV7-7 with TRBJ2-5; 9 nucleotides agree with TRBD1. The germline V gene encodes CDR1 SSHAT and CDR2 FNYEAQ (reference sequence). V was pared by 5 bases and J by 4 bases, with 8 bases of the junction left unmatched. This CDR3 comprises 15 residues. CDR3 in amino acids: CASSNLGTGLETQYF. The CDR3 coding sequence is TGTGCCAGCAGCAATTTGGGGACAGGGTTAGAGACCCAGTACTTC.

This chain connects TRBV18 to TRBJ1-2, with D tentatively TRBD1 (5 bases). V lost 0 bases, J lost 7 bases, and 9 bases lay in between. Germline V gives CDR1 KGHSH, CDR2 LQKENI. This CDR3 spans 13 amino acids. The CDR3 DNA sequence: TGTGCCAGCTCACCACCGCAAGGGGCTGGCTACACCTTC. It translates to CASSPPQGAGYTF.

The V and J genes are TRBV7-9 and TRBJ2-3; 11 positions agree with TRBD2. Germline V lookup: CDR1 SEHNR, CDR2 FQNEAQ (reference sequence). After removal of 5 bases from V and 6 bases from J, the junction contained 10 bases not matched to a gene. CDR3 length: 16 residues. The CDR3 here is CASSRSTSGKGDTQYF. For the CDR3, the DNA is TGTGCCAGCAGCAGATCGACTAGCGGGAAGGGGGATACGCAGTATTTT. Drawing the rest from reference TRBV7-9 and TRBJ2-3, the complete variable domain is DTGVSQNPRHKITKRGQNVTFRCDPISEHNRLYWYRQTLGQGPEFLTYFQNEAQLEKSRLLSDRFSAERPKGSFSTLEIQRTEQGDSAMYLCASSRSTSGKGDTQYFGPGTRLTVL.

The V and J genes are TRBV28 and TRBJ2-3; 7 positions agree with TRBD2. V dropped 7 bases and J dropped 2; count of bases not matched to a gene: 9. The germline V gene encodes CDR1 MDHEN and CDR2 SYDVKM. The CDR3 covers 15 residues. The chain's CDR3 is CASTQLASYTDTQYF. DNA for the CDR3: TGTGCCAGCACCCAACTAGCGAGCTACACAGATACGCAGTATTTT.

J is TRBJ2-2 and V is TRBV20-1; D is undetermined. The CDR3 consists of 11 residues. Germline V gene lookup returns CDR1 DFQATT and CDR2 SNEGSKA (reference sequence). CDR3 loop: CSAFRAGELFF. The CDR3 nucleotides read TGCAGCGCTTTTCGAGCCGGGGAGCTGTTTTTT.

The rearrangement uses TRBV28 and TRBJ1-2; possible D gene TRBD1, 5 bases. Germline assignment: CDR1 MDHEN and CDR2 SYDVKM. This CDR3 is built from 14 residues. Trimming removed 7 bases at V and 8 bases at J, with 20 bases between. The CDR3 DNA sequence: TGTGCCAGCATACCCTCGAGCGGGACCTACGGCTACACCTTC. Protein: CASIPSSGTYGYTF.

The chain couples TRBV19 to TRBJ1-1; 8 nucleotides agree with TRBD1. V lost 5 bases to trimming and J lost 8 bases; unmatched junction nucleotides: 4. The germline CDR1 and CDR2 sequences are LNHDA and SQIVND (reference sequence). This CDR3 region has 12 residues. The CDR3 loop is CASSGDRLEAFF. CDR3 nucleotides: TGTGCCAGTAGTGGGGACAGGCTGGAAGCTTTCTTT. The entire variable domain, with the rest obtained from reference TRBV19 and TRBJ1-1, is as follows: DGGITQSPKYLFRKEGQNVTLSCEQNLNHDAMYWYRQDPGQGLRLIYYSQIVNDFQKGDIAEGYSVSREKKESFPLTVTSAQKNPTAFYLCASSGDRLEAFFGQGTRLTVV.

Points on this clone: An end of the junction differs from the germline gene, which may be a read error. The chain has TRBV4-2 and TRBJ1-2, with D uncertain. Germline CDR1 reads LGHNA; CDR2 reads YNFKEQ. The CDR3 has 9 amino acids. The CDR3 sequence: CASSPPEYF. The CDR3, as DNA: TGTGCCAGCAGCCCCCCGGAGTACTTC.